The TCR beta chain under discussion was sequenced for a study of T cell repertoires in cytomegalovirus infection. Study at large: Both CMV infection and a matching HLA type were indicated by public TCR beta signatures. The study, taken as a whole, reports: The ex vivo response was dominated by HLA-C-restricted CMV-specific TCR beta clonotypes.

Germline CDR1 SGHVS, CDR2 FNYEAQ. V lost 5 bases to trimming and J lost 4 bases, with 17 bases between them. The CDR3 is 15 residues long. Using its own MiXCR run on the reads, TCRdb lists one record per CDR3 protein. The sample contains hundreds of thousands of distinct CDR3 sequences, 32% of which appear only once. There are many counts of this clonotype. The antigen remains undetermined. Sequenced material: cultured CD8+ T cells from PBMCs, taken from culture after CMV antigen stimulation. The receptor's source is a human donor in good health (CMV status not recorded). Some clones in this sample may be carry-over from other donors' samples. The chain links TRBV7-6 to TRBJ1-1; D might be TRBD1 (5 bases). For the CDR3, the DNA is TGTGCCAGCAGCCCAGAGGTGGGGCGCATCACTGAAGCTTTCTTT. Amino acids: CASSPEVGRITEAFF.